A single sample is the source of the 18 T cell receptor beta chains below, sequenced in a study of CD8+ T cells in alopecia areata. RNA extraction and reverse transcription yielded cDNA as sequencing template. Assay used: immunoSEQ multiplex PCR; TCRdb lists only in-frame clones, some missing. The table has fewer than 20,000 clones, 50% to 65% seen once; the top ten hold roughly an eighth. Collected material from alopecia areata patients comprised lesional scalp punch biopsies and peripheral blood. What was sequenced was skin. The source of these receptors is a human donor with alopecia areata.

V and J are TRBV5-5 and TRBJ2-7, with 9 bases aligning to TRBD1. The CDR3 spans 13 residues. V lost 6 bases and J lost 5; bases outside the gene matches: 6. The germline V gene encodes CDR1 SGHKS and CDR2 YYEKEE (reference sequence). The DNA of the CDR3 is TGTGCCAGCAATACCGGGACAGGGCACGAGCAGTACTTC. It encodes CASNTGTGHEQYF.

The V call is TRBV28, the J call TRBJ1-1; maybe TRBD1 (5 bases). The CDR3 spans 12 residues. Germline CDR1 and CDR2: MDHEN and SYDVKM. Trimming removed 8 bases at V and 4 bases at J, with 11 bases between. The DNA for the CDR3 is TGTGCCAGCGGGATTAGGGGCACTGAAGCTTTCTTT. Encoded protein: CASGIRGTEAFF. Together with reference TRBV28 and TRBJ1-1, the CDR3 gives the full variable domain: DVKVTQSSRYLVKRTGEKVFLECVQDMDHENMFWYRQDPGLGLRLIYFSYDVKMKEKGDIPEGYSVSREKKERFSLILESASTNQTSMYLCASGIRGTEAFFGQGTRLTVV.

This clone was recorded once. This chain connects TRBV7-8 to TRBJ1-6; D possibly corresponds to TRBD1 (5 bases). The CDR3 is made up of 16 amino acids. Trimming pared 5 bases from V and 0 bases from J, leaving 11 bases between. CDR1 SGHVS and CDR2 FQNEAQ come from the germline V gene. Written as DNA, the CDR3 is TGTGCCAGCAGCGTCGGGGGGAGCTCCTATAATTCACCCCTCCACTTT. Amino acids: CASSVGGSSYNSPLHF.

This chain links TRBV9 with TRBJ2-1; TRBD2 agrees at 9 bases. The CDR3 loop spans 15 amino acids. Germline CDR1 SGDLS, CDR2 YYNGEE. V shed 3 bases, J shed 5 bases, and the junction held 6 bases outside the gene matches. The DNA of the CDR3 is TGTGCCAGCAGCGCAGGGACTAGCTCGCACAATGAGCAGTTCTTC. Amino acids: CASSAGTSSHNEQFF. Drawing the rest from reference TRBV9 and TRBJ2-1, the complete variable domain is DSGVTQTPKHLITATGQRVTLRCSPRSGDLSVYWYQQSLDQGLQFLIQYYNGEERAKGNILERFSAQQFPDLHSELNLSSLELGDSALYFCASSAGTSSHNEQFFGPGTRLTVL.

This clone has only a few counts. The chain uses TRBV6-5 and TRBJ2-7; unclear D gene. This CDR3 contains 14 residues. CDR1 and CDR2 from the germline V gene are MNHEY and SVGAGI. V lost 0 bases and J lost 2, with 8 bases in between. DNA for the CDR3: TGTGCCAGCAGTTACTCAGGCGCAACCTACGAGCAGTACTTC. The encoded protein is CASSYSGATYEQYF.

CDR3 sequence reads: CASSPTGGGWETQYF. In DNA form, the CDR3 reads TGTGCCAGCAGCCCAACCGGCGGGGGCTGGGAGACCCAGTACTTC. V is TRBV7-4 and J is TRBJ2-5, with D tentatively TRBD2 (7 bases). Trimming pared 5 bases from V and 5 bases from J, leaving 18 bases between. This CDR3 is 15 amino acids long. The germline CDR1 and CDR2 sequences are SGHVT and SQSDAQ.

The sample holds a few counts of this clone. The chain has TRBV28 and TRBJ1-4; D perhaps matches TRBD1 (6 bases). From germline, CDR1 is MDHEN and CDR2 SYDVKM. This CDR3 is built from 17 residues. V dropped 5 bases and J dropped 0 bases, with 16 bases sitting between them. This chain's CDR3 is CASSPYTGPTTNEKLFF. Here the CDR3 DNA reads TGTGCCAGCAGTCCTTATACAGGGCCTACAACTAATGAAAAACTGTTTTTT. Using reference TRBV28 and TRBJ1-4 for the parts outside the CDR3, the full variable domain is DVKVTQSSRYLVKRTGEKVFLECVQDMDHENMFWYRQDPGLGLRLIYFSYDVKMKEKGDIPEGYSVSREKKERFSLILESASTNQTSMYLCASSPYTGPTTNEKLFFGSGTQLSVL.

The CDR3 loop reads CASSYSLAGASTDTQYF. The CDR3 DNA is TGTGCCAGCAGTTATTCCTTAGCGGGGGCTAGTACAGATACGCAGTATTTT. V usage is TRBV27 and J usage is TRBJ2-3; 9 bases are shared with TRBD2. This CDR3 is built from 17 residues. Germline V gene data show CDR1 as MNHEY and CDR2 as SMNVEV (reference sequence). The ends lost 4 bases at V and 3 bases at J; junction bases unmatched: 11.

J is TRBJ2-1 and V is TRBV5-1; D is possibly TRBD2 (6 bases). V was pared by 4 bases and J by 1 base, with 15 bases between. Germline CDR1 SGHRS, CDR2 YFSETQ. The CDR3 covers 16 residues. CDR3 amino acids: CASSPQRVVSYNEQFF. CDR3 in DNA: TGCGCCAGCAGCCCCCAGCGGGTCGTTTCCTACAATGAGCAGTTCTTC.

V is TRBV2 and J is TRBJ1-1; tentative D call: TRBD1 (5 bases). Trimming cost V 3 bases and J 5 bases, with 10 bases left between them. The CDR3 has 13 amino acids. Germline lookup yields CDR1 SNHLY and CDR2 FYNNEI. CDR3 bases: TGTGCCAGCAGTGATCGGGGACCGACTGAAGCTTTCTTT. Amino acids: CASSDRGPTEAFF.

This clone was observed once. The J gene is TRBJ1-4, the V gene TRBV11-2; tentatively, D is TRBD1 (5 bases). Germline V gene lookup returns CDR1 SGHAT and CDR2 FQNNGV. V was pared by 5 bases and J by 12 bases, with 19 bases between. This CDR3 spans 14 amino acids. CDR3 DNA: TGTGCCAGCAGCCATTTTCGGCAGGGTCTAGAACTGTTTTTT. Its translation: CASSHFRQGLELFF.

The sample holds a few counts of this clone. This chain connects TRBV7-9 to TRBJ2-1; 7 bases are shared with TRBD2. CDR3 length: 18 residues. V gave up 3 bases and J gave up 0 bases; unmatched junction bases: 11. The V gene's germline CDR1 is SEHNR and CDR2 FQNEAQ (reference sequence). The CDR3 DNA follows: TGTGCCAGCAGCTTGTCGGGGCGCGGCGGGAGCTCCTACAATGAGCAGTTCTTC. It encodes CASSLSGRGGSSYNEQFF.

This sequence joins TRBV6-5 and TRBJ1-4, with TRBD1 matching over 7 bases. This CDR3 contains 15 residues. Looked up from germline, CDR1 is MNHEY and CDR2 is SVGAGI. J lost 15 bases, V lost 0 bases, and 13 bases had no gene match. DNA of the CDR3: TGTGCCAGCAGTTACTCCGGACAGGTTTCGCTTCTGTTGTTTTTT. This codes for CASSYSGQVSLLLFF.

This clone came up a few times. V usage is TRBV19 and J usage is TRBJ1-1; 8 nucleotides agree with TRBD1. The V gene's germline CDR1 is LNHDA and CDR2 SQIVND (reference sequence). After removal of 5 bases from V and 1 base from J, the junction contained 6 bases not matched to a gene. There are 15 residues in the CDR3. In nucleotides, the CDR3 is TGTGCCAGTAGTGGGCTGGACAGGGCGAACACTGAAGCTTTCTTT. It is translated as CASSGLDRANTEAFF.

This clone ranks as medium-sized (0.01 to 0.1%). V is TRBV14 and J is TRBJ2-7, with D possibly TRBD1 on 6 matching bases. Germline loops: CDR1 SGHDN, CDR2 FVKESK. There are 13 residues in the CDR3. Trimming pared 4 bases from V and 6 bases from J, leaving 13 bases between. In DNA, the CDR3 is TGTGCCAGCAGCCGGACAGAAATGAGCGAGCAGTACTTC. Protein product: CASSRTEMSEQYF.

This chain uses TRBV27 with TRBJ2-3; D gene uncertain. The germline V gene encodes CDR1 MNHEY and CDR2 SMNVEV (reference sequence). This CDR3 spans 15 amino acids. Trimming stripped 3 bases from V and 0 bases from J, with 10 bases between. CDR3 region: CASSFRIISTDTQYF. Here the CDR3 DNA reads TGTGCCAGCAGTTTCCGCATTATAAGCACAGATACGCAGTATTTT.

This clone was detected only a few times. The chain has TRBV5-1 and TRBJ2-1, with TRBD2 identical over 7 bases. The CDR3 spans 15 residues. The germline gives CDR1 SGHRS, CDR2 YFSETQ. V shed 3 bases, J shed 8 bases, and the junction held 11 bases outside the gene matches. The CDR3: CASSSPMAGAYEQFF. DNA for the CDR3: TGCGCCAGCAGCTCCCCAATGGCGGGAGCTTATGAGCAGTTCTTC.

V is TRBV27 and J is TRBJ2-3, with 15 bases aligning to TRBD2. This CDR3 is 17 amino acids long. V gave up 3 bases and J gave up 4 bases; unmatched junction bases: 5. CDR1 is MNHEY and CDR2 is SMNVEV in the germline V gene (reference sequence). The CDR3 protein is CASSFRTSGGGADTQYF. The CDR3 DNA sequence: TGTGCCAGCAGTTTTAGGACTAGCGGGGGGGGCGCAGATACGCAGTATTTT.